These 30 T cell receptor beta chains originate from one sample sequenced in a study of T cells after yellow fever vaccination (dated by TCRdb to between 2019 and 2020). Receptor amplification or capture employed 5' RACE. Sequencing relied on an Illumina HiSeq 2500. The public reads were quality trimmed at Q25 with fastp and then assembled into clones with MiXCR by TCRdb, keeping productive beta chains. Every distinct CDR3 protein forms one entry, paired with its most common genes and DNA. The table for this sample lists approximately 580,000 distinct CDR3 sequences; about a sixth of them were counted only once. The leading ten clones occupy 15% to 20% of the sample. The treatment or condition label on this specimen signifies: live attenuated yellow fever vaccine strain. The sample was PBMCs, taken 5 days after the first yellow fever vaccination. The receptor source for this set is a man between 18 and 29 years old who received the YFV17D yellow fever vaccine.

In this sample, this clonotype turned up a few times. CDR3 nucleotide sequence: TGTGCCAGCAGAAAGTCCCGGACCAAGTCTTTTCTTGGAGAGACCCAGTACTTC. Protein sequence: CASRKSRTKSFLGETQYF. The V and J genes are TRBV7-8 and TRBJ2-5; D ambiguous. The V gene lost 6 bases and the J gene lost 4 bases, with 27 bases spanning the gap. This CDR3 spans 18 amino acids. CDR1 SGHVS and CDR2 FQNEAQ come from the germline V gene.

V is TRBV7-8 and J is TRBJ2-5, with 10 bases fitting TRBD2. The germline V gene has CDR1 SGHVS and CDR2 FQNEAQ. With 5 bases clipped from V and 1 base from J, the junction kept 7 bases outside the gene matches. The CDR3 runs 16 residues. CDR3 protein: CASSDSSGGLQETQYF. The CDR3 DNA is TGTGCCAGCAGCGACTCTAGCGGGGGCCTCCAAGAGACCCAGTACTTC.

This clonotype turned up a few times. The CDR3 is CASSAMQGPRDEQYF. The DNA for the CDR3 is TGTGCCAGCAGTGCCATGCAGGGGCCTCGGGACGAGCAGTACTTC. This chain joins TRBV12-3 or TRBV12-4 and TRBJ2-7, with a tentative D call TRBD1 (6 bases). Trimming pared 5 bases from V and 5 bases from J, leaving 19 bases between. This CDR3 contains 15 residues.

This clonotype was counted only a few times. This chain connects TRBV4-2 to TRBJ1-1; no definite D call. With 1 base removed from V and 0 bases from J, the gap between germline ends came to 9 bases. Germline V CDR1 and CDR2: LGHNA, YNFKEQ. The CDR3 is 15 residues long. DNA for the CDR3: TGTGCCAGCAGCCAAGCTCTGTTTTTGAACACTGAAGCTTTCTTT. Translation: CASSQALFLNTEAFF.

The chain has TRBV29-1 and TRBJ2-4; D is perhaps TRBD1 or TRBD2 (5 bases each). Germline loops: CDR1 SQVTM, CDR2 ANQGSEA. The CDR3 spans 14 residues. The CDR3 loop is CSVALVVRGGIQYF. DNA of the CDR3: TGCAGTGTCGCCCTGGTGGTTCGTGGGGGCATTCAGTACTTC.

This clonotype was found a few times. The V gene is TRBV7-3, the J gene TRBJ1-1; D call uncertain. Trimming stripped 4 bases from V and 2 bases from J, with 11 bases between. In germline, CDR1 is SGHTA, CDR2 FQGTGA. The CDR3 totals 14 residues. The CDR3 sequence: CASSYTGINTEAFF. The CDR3 bases are TGTGCCAGCAGCTATACCGGGATCAACACTGAAGCTTTCTTT.

This chain connects TRBV5-1 to TRBJ2-2, with TRBD2 matching 11 bases. J was trimmed by 0 bases and V by 4 bases; bases with no gene match: 2. Germline V gene sequence: CDR1 SGHRS, CDR2 YFSETQ. The length of the CDR3 is 16 residues. The CDR3: CASSVLAGANTGELFF. The CDR3 DNA sequence: TGCGCCAGCAGCGTACTAGCGGGAGCGAACACCGGGGAGCTGTTTTTT.

There are a few counts of this clonotype. CDR3 in amino acids: CASSATFGGADTQYF. CDR3 bases: TGTGCCAGCAGCGCAACCTTCGGGGGGGCAGATACGCAGTATTTT. The V call is TRBV9, the J call TRBJ2-3, with TRBD2 matching over 8 bases. This CDR3 is built from 15 residues. The germline V gene encodes CDR1 SGDLS and CDR2 YYNGEE. V was pared by 3 bases and J by 4 bases, with 7 bases of the junction left unmatched.

The chain couples TRBV20-1 to TRBJ1-1; D ambiguous. With 6 bases removed from V and 1 base from J, the gap between germline ends came to 15 bases. CDR1 and CDR2 from the germline V gene are DFQATT and SNEGSKA (reference sequence). This CDR3 comprises 14 residues. The CDR3 DNA is TGCAGTGCCCCGACATCTTATTCGAACACTGAAGCTTTCTTT. The encoded protein is CSAPTSYSNTEAFF.

V and J are TRBV21-1 and TRBJ1-2. TRBV21-1 is marked as a pseudogene. This CDR3 spans 15 amino acids. In nucleotides, the CDR3 is TGTGCCAGCAGCAAACGCCCCGACGGGTTCGGTGGCTACACCTTC. The encoded protein is CASSKRPDGFGGYTF.

A few counts support this clonotype. The chain employs TRBV19 and TRBJ2-7; D uncertain. This CDR3 region has 13 residues. Trimming took 5 bases from V and 0 from J, leaving 8 bases between them. Germline V gene lookup returns CDR1 LNHDA and CDR2 SQIVND (reference sequence). CDR3 in amino acids: CASSQDSSYEQYV. CDR3 nucleotide sequence: TGTGCCAGTAGTCAGGATAGCTCCTACGAGCAGTACGTC.

The rearrangement joins TRBV6-1 to TRBJ2-3, with D possibly being TRBD1 (6 bases). V lost 8 bases, J lost 1 base, and 19 bases lay in between. The CDR3 covers 16 residues. The germline V gene encodes CDR1 MNHNS and CDR2 SASEGT. CDR3 sequence: CASSLGRGWGTDTQYF. The CDR3 DNA reads as TGTGCCAGCTCCCTCGGCAGGGGATGGGGCACAGATACGCAGTATTTT.

In its sample, this clonotype was seen a few times. The rearrangement links TRBV28 to TRBJ2-7; D unresolved. The CDR3 runs to 14 residues. The V end lost 4 bases, the J end lost 4 bases, and 14 bases lay between the germline ends. The germline CDR1 and CDR2 sequences are MDHEN and SYDVKM. This CDR3 is CASSSTPRFYEQYV. In DNA form, the CDR3 reads TGTGCCAGCAGTTCAACTCCGAGATTTTACGAGCAGTACGTC.

The CDR3 nucleotides are TGCGCCAGCAGCTTGTTAGGAGGGACAGGGAGCACAGATACGCAGTATTTT. Translated, it gives CASSLLGGTGSTDTQYF. The rearrangement uses TRBV5-1 and TRBJ2-3, with 9 positions matching TRBD1. V dropped 1 base and J dropped 0; count of bases not matched to a gene: 6. Germline loops: CDR1 SGHRS, CDR2 YFSETQ. The CDR3 totals 17 residues.

This clonotype showed up just a few times. V and J are TRBV5-1 and TRBJ2-3; the match to TRBD1 covers 8 bases. The ends lost 4 bases at V and 5 bases at J; junction bases unmatched: 6. The CDR3 is 14 amino acids. Germline assignment: CDR1 SGHRS and CDR2 YFSETQ. The CDR3 sequence: CASSDLTGEDTQYF. The CDR3 DNA sequence: TGCGCCAGCAGCGATCTGACAGGGGAAGATACGCAGTATTTT. The whole variable domain, filled in from reference TRBV5-1 and TRBJ2-3, reads KAGVTQTPRYLIKTRGQQVTLSCSPISGHRSVSWYQQTPGQGLQFLFEYFSETQRNKGNFPGRFSGRQFSNSRSEMNVSTLELGDSALYLCASSDLTGEDTQYFGPGTRLTVL.

V gene TRBV2 combines with J gene TRBJ2-7, with D perhaps matching TRBD2 (6 bases). The CDR3 is 12 amino acids. Per germline, CDR1 SNHLY and CDR2 FYNNEI. CDR3 coding DNA: TGTGCCAGCAGCGAAGCGGGCTACGAGCAGTACGTC. Encoded protein: CASSEAGYEQYV.

This clonotype has more than one count but fewer than ten. The V gene is TRBV27, the J gene TRBJ1-1; D perhaps matches TRBD1 (5 bases). The CDR3 length is 14 residues. Germline loops: CDR1 MNHEY, CDR2 SMNVEV (reference sequence). Trimming pared 8 bases from V and 11 bases from J, leaving 24 bases between. Here the CDR3 reads CASLGLGPYRVAFF. The CDR3 DNA reads as TGTGCCAGCCTCGGACTGGGACCGTACCGGGTGGCTTTCTTT.

This clonotype was detected only a few times. The chain links TRBV10-3 to TRBJ2-7; 9 bases are shared with TRBD1. The CDR3 is 14 residues long. V dropped 9 bases and J dropped 6; count of bases not matched to a gene: 12. Germline CDR1 reads ENHRY; CDR2 reads SYGVKD. CDR3 protein: CAITLGQGSLEQYF. The CDR3 coding sequence is TGTGCCATAACCCTGGGACAGGGTTCCCTCGAGCAGTACTTC.

This clonotype has only a few counts. The chain has TRBV7-6 and TRBJ1-2; D possibly corresponds to TRBD1 (6 bases). The CDR3 contains 13 residues. V lost 3 bases to trimming and J lost 8 bases, with 13 bases between them. Germline V gene data show CDR1 as SGHVS and CDR2 as FNYEAQ. In DNA form, the CDR3 reads TGTGCCAGCAGCTTCGGGCAGGGGATGGGCTACACCTTC. Its translation: CASSFGQGMGYTF.

The sample holds a few counts of this clonotype. The chain joins TRBV28 to TRBJ2-3; possibly TRBD1 or TRBD2 for D (5 bases each). Germline V gene data show CDR1 as MDHEN and CDR2 as SYDVKM. Deletions cut 6 bases from V and 6 bases from J, with 16 bases between. This CDR3 region has 14 residues. The DNA of the CDR3 is TGTGCCAGCAGAACGGGGACGTTAAAGGATACGCAGTATTTT. Its protein product is CASRTGTLKDTQYF.

In DNA, the CDR3 is TGTGCCACCACGGGTGGTGCAACAGATACGCAGTATTTT. This codes for CATTGGATDTQYF. The gene calls are TRBV24-1 and TRBJ2-3; D is unresolved. Trimming removed 8 bases at V and 3 bases at J, with 11 bases between. This CDR3 is 13 amino acids long. Germline CDR1 reads KGHDR; CDR2 reads SFDVKD.

This clonotype was counted many times. The chain recombines TRBV7-9 with TRBJ1-2; possible D gene TRBD1, 6 bases. V was shortened by 5 bases and J by 8 bases, with 15 bases between the two germline ends. CDR1 is SEHNR, CDR2 FQNEAQ, per germline (reference sequence). This CDR3 spans 13 amino acids. CDR3: CASSPVGGGGYTF. In nucleotides, the CDR3 is TGTGCCAGCAGCCCAGTCGGGGGGGGCGGCTACACCTTC. Looking up the rest from reference TRBV7-9 and TRBJ1-2 gives the full variable domain: DTGVSQNPRHKITKRGQNVTFRCDPISEHNRLYWYRQTLGQGPEFLTYFQNEAQLEKSRLLSDRFSAERPKGSFSTLEIQRTEQGDSAMYLCASSPVGGGGYTFGSGTRLTVV.

As concerns this clonotype: At one end, the junction sequence differs from germline, possibly due to a read error. As DNA, the CDR3 is TGTGCTAGCAGCCTAATGAGGGGGGCCAGGGAGACCCAGTACTTC. Translation: CASSLMRGARETQYF. V usage is TRBV7-7 and J usage is TRBJ2-5, with D perhaps given as TRBD1 or TRBD2 (6 bases each). The CDR3 is 15 amino acids. The germline CDR1 and CDR2 sequences are SSHAT and FNYEAQ (reference sequence).

This clonotype was recorded a few times. This rearrangement joins TRBV19 to TRBJ1-1; perhaps TRBD1 as D (5 bases). The germline gives CDR1 LNHDA, CDR2 SQIVND (reference sequence). The CDR3 runs 13 residues. V was clipped by 8 bases and J by 6 bases, with 16 bases between them. DNA of the CDR3: TGTGCCAGTGAAGGGGTCCCGAGGCCTGAAGCTTTCTTT. It encodes CASEGVPRPEAFF.

There are a few counts of this clonotype. V usage is TRBV9 and J usage is TRBJ1-4; D is perhaps TRBD1 (5 bases). CDR3 size: 15 residues. Trimming stripped 3 bases from V and 5 bases from J, with 14 bases between. Germline CDR1 and CDR2: SGDLS and YYNGEE. The CDR3 DNA follows: TGTGCCAGCAGCGGATCCGGGACCGTGAATGAAAAACTGTTTTTT. Translated, it gives CASSGSGTVNEKLFF.

The chain employs TRBV29-1 and TRBJ1-5; D uncertain. This CDR3 is 12 amino acids long. Trimming pared 7 bases from V and 0 bases from J, leaving 7 bases between. Germline lookup yields CDR1 SQVTM and CDR2 ANQGSEA. The CDR3 DNA is TGCAGCGCGAAAAGTAGCAATCAGCCCCAGCATTTT. Residues: CSAKSSNQPQHF.

The rearrangement uses TRBV27 and TRBJ2-7; D remains unclear. The CDR3 length is 13 residues. V was shortened by 5 bases and J by 6 bases, with 14 bases between the two germline ends. Per germline, CDR1 MNHEY and CDR2 SMNVEV (reference sequence). CDR3 DNA: TGTGCCAGCAGTCCCCCAGGTGGGGTCGAGCAGTACTTC. It yields the protein CASSPPGGVEQYF.

This clonotype was detected many times. This chain connects TRBV12-3 or TRBV12-4 to TRBJ2-5; D is possibly TRBD1 (5 bases). Deletions cut 9 bases from V and 5 bases from J, with 16 bases between. The CDR3 covers 13 residues. DNA of the CDR3: TGTGCCAGTCTGGCAGGGAATGTGGAGACCCAGTACTTC. Its translation is CASLAGNVETQYF.

The chain links TRBV25-1 to TRBJ2-3, with D unclear. This CDR3 has 14 residues. Germline V gene sequence: CDR1 MGHDK, CDR2 SYGVNS. V shed 4 bases and J shed 1 base, with 9 bases lying between them. The CDR3 sequence is CASSVLFGTDTQYF. As DNA, the CDR3 is TGTGCCAGCAGTGTGTTATTCGGCACAGATACGCAGTATTTT.

This clonotype was seen repeatedly, ten times or more. This rearrangement joins TRBV5-6 to TRBJ1-1; D is unresolved. Germline lookup yields CDR1 SGHDT and CDR2 YYEEEE. The CDR3 runs to 13 residues. The ends were cut back, 2 bases at V and 9 bases at J, with 14 bases in the middle. The CDR3 sequence: CASSFVTVGQAFF. Written as DNA, the CDR3 is TGTGCCAGCAGCTTCGTGACCGTGGGCCAAGCTTTCTTT.